This TCR beta chain comes out of a study of blood T cells in healthy people across ages. Study overall: There was about one barcoded beta molecule captured by template switching per two T cells.

On this clonotype itself: Its antigen is undetermined.

Primed by a sample-barcoded 5' primer and a J-beta primer mix, a second PCR proceeded for about 6 to 12 cycles. Every single cDNA molecule received a tag from a template-switch adaptor with 12 random nucleotides. TCRdb itself ran the 5' RACE reads through MiXCR, one entry per CDR3 protein. The sample has approximately 1,700,000 distinct CDR3 sequences; about 39% are singletons. There are 14 residues in the CDR3. V dropped 6 bases and J dropped 4 bases, with 16 bases sitting between them. Study-wide results and limits: It was the long-lived donors that had more naive CD4+ cells and higher diversity than aged donors.

The genes are TRBV12-3 or TRBV12-4 and TRBJ2-7, with D perhaps TRBD2 (7 bases). This sequence was found in a human donor in good health. The specimen was blood. CDR3 region: CASSTTGGQYEQYF. In DNA form, the CDR3 reads TGTGCCAGCAGCACCACGGGGGGCCAATACGAGCAGTACTTC.